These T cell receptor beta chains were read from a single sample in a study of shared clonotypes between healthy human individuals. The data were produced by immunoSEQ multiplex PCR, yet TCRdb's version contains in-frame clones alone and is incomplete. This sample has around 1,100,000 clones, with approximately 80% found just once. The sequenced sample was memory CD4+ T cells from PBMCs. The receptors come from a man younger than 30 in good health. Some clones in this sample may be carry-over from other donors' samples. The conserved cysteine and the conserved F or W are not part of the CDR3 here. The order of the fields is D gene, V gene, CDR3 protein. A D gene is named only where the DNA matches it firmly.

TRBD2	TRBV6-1	ASSEGGRRTYEQY
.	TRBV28	ASSPPTGMNTEAF
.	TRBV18	ASSPPGIGGVNEQF
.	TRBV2	ASSEEEETQY
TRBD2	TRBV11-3	ASSLGSGGRWEQF
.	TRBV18	ASLQVGDTEAF
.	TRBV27	ASSLGSREQF
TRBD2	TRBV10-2	ASSDFAGGFTDTQY
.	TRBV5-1	ASSLSGLSNQPQH
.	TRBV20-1	SAERGNTIY
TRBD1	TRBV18	ASSGDRAQETQY
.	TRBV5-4	ASSLGLRGNTGELF
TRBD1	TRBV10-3	AISLTGDDTEAF
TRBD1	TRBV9	ASSVGTGKDTQY
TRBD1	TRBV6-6	ASNRGQGQNNEQF
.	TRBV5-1	ASSFDEGARGETQY
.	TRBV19	ASSKGRIYEQY
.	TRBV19	ASTEVGNTEAF
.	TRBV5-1	ASRPGVQETQY
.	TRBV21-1	ASSKESLPGGVGNTIY
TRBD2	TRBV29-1	SVVKGGNEQF
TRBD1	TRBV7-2	ASSLGDRRSTEAF
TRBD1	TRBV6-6	ASSGQGRHEQY
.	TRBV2	ATAEGLSPGELF
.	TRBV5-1	ASSLLTNYGYT
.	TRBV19	ASSILPGQRYSNQPQH
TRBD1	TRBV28	ASSSAGTGGEQY
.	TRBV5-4	ASRVRQNQETQY
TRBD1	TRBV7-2	ASSPWTGLNYGYT
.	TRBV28	ASSPLGRGNQPQH
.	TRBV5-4	ASSLSSMNTEAF
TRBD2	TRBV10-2	ASMDNLGGPSGNEQF
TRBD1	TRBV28	ASQTGNYGYT
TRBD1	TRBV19	ASSTVQMDRSRKLF
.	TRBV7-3	ASSLNRDVHEQF
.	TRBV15	ATSREKGRPQH
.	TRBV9	ASPNEQF
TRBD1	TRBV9	ASSVSGTGGREQY
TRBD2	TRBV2	ASTQYQLAGGYNEQF
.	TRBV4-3	ASGQDGWVSPLH
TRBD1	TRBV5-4	ASSLGGQSYEQY
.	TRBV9	ASSVAAYSGNTIY